Included here is one T cell receptor (beta chain) sequence, with context. This entry comes from a study of T cell changes during pregnancy in multiple sclerosis. The assay was immunoSEQ multiplex PCR, and TCRdb's table has in-frame clones only and misses some. The repertoire consists of under 55,000 clones, with 85% to 95% occurring once and the leading ten covering 1.5% to 2%. The CDR3 totals 12 residues. The V gene lost 6 bases and the J gene lost 5 bases, with 11 bases spanning the gap. CDR1 and CDR2 from the germline V gene are SGHTA and FQGNSA. Sequenced here: peripheral blood, sampled in the second trimester of pregnancy. The chain couples TRBV7-2 to TRBJ2-7; D unclear. This TCR was recovered from a female donor with multiple sclerosis, enrolled in a pregnancy study. The CDR3 reads CASSSIRDEQYF. CDR3 sequence (DNA): TGTGCCAGCAGTTCCATACGGGACGAGCAGTACTTC.